This TCR beta chain was obtained from a study of cytomegalovirus exposure and HLA in healthy donors. Study information: Tens of millions of unique TCRs, all from HLA-typed donors, were included in an early release of the data. Study observations and caveats: With later analysis, a missense DCLRE1C variant became linked to TCR beta V- and J-gene trimming.

The PCR was carried out with 60 Vbeta primers and 13 Jbeta primers. Only in-frame clones appear in the TCRdb table, and some are missing; sequencing was by immunoSEQ multiplex PCR. The table lists 70,000 to 100,000 clones, about 80% of them singletons. Between the trimmed V and J ends, which lost 6 bases and 0 bases, there was a span of 8 bases. The CDR3 totals 13 residues. CDR1 and CDR2 (germline): MNHNS, SASEGT. About this clone itself: Its antigen is unidentified.

The donors, nominally healthy at sampling, likely had unrecorded immune exposures. The origin of this receptor is a woman aged 45-65 years in good health and CMV-seropositive. Sequences were obtained from PBMCs. This rearrangement joins TRBV6-1 to TRBJ1-1; no clear D. The CDR3 nucleotides read TGTGCCAGCAGACGTGGCATGAACACTGAAGCTTTCTTT. Its translation: CASRRGMNTEAFF.